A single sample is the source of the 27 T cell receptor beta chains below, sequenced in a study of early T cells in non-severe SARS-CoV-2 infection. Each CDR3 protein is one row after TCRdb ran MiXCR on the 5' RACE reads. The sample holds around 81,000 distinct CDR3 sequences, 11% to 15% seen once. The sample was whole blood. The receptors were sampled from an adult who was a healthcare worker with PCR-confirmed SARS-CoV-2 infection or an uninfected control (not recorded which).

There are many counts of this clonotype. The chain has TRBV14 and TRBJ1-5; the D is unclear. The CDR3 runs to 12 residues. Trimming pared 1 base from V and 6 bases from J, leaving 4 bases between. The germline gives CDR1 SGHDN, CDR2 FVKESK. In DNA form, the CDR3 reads TGTGCCAGCAGCCAAGGGGCTCAGCCCCAGCATTTT. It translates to CASSQGAQPQHF.

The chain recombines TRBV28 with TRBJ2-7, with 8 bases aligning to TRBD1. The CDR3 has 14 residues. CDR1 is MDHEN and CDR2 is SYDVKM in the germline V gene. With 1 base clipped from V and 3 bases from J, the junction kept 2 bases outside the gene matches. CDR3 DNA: TGTGCCAGCAGTTTATCGGGACAGGACTACGAGCAGTACTTC. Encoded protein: CASSLSGQDYEQYF.

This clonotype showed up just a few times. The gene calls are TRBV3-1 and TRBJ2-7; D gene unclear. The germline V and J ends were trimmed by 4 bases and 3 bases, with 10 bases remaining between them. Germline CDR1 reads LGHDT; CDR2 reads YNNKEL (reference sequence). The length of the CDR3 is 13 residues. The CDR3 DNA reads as TGTGCCAGCAGCCGTACGTTCGGCTACGAGCAGTACTTC. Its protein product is CASSRTFGYEQYF.

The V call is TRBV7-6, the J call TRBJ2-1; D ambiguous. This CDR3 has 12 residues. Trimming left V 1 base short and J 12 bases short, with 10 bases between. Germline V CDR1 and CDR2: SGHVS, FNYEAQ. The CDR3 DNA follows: TGTGCCAGCAGCTTAGATCCCCTAGTGCAGTTCTTC. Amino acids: CASSLDPLVQFF.

The CDR3 DNA reads as TGCAGTGCTAGAGATCACAGGGACTATGGCTACACCTTC. Its translation is CSARDHRDYGYTF. V usage is TRBV20-1 and J usage is TRBJ1-2; tentatively, D is TRBD1 (6 bases). Trimming removed 0 bases at V and 3 bases at J, with 8 bases between. The CDR3 has 13 amino acids. In germline, CDR1 is DFQATT, CDR2 SNEGSKA (reference sequence).

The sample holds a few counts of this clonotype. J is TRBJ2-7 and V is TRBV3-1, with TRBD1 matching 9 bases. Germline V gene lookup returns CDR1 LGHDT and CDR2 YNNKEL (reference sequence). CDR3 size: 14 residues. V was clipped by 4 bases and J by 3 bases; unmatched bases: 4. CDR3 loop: CASSPTGGLYEQYF. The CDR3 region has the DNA TGTGCCAGCAGCCCCACAGGGGGCCTCTACGAGCAGTACTTC.

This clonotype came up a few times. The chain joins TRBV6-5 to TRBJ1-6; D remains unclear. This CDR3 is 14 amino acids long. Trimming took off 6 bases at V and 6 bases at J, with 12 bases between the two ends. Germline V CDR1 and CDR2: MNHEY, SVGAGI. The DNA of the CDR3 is TGTGCCAGCAGCCGCTCGGCGGCTAATTCACCCCTCCACTTT. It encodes CASSRSAANSPLHF.

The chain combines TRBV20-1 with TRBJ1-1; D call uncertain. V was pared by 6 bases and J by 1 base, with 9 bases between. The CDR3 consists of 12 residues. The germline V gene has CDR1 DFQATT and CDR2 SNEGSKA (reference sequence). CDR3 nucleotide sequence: TGCAGTGCAAGACGGGGGAACACTGAAGCTTTCTTT. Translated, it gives CSARRGNTEAFF.

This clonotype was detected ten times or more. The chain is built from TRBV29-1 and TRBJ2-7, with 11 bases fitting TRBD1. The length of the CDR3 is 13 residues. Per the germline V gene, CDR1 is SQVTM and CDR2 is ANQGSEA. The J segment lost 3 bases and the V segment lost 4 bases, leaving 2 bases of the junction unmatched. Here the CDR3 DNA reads TGCAGCGTTGGGACAGGGGGCTTCTACGAGCAGTACTTC. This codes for CSVGTGGFYEQYF.

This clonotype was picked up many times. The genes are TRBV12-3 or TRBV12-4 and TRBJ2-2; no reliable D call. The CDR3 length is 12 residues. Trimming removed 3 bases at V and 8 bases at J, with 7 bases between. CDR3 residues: CASSFLPGELFF. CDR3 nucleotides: TGTGCCAGCAGTTTTTTACCTGGGGAGCTGTTTTTT.

The CDR3 DNA follows: TGTGCCAGCAGTGAGTGGATGACAAACTCCTACAATGAGCAGTTCTTC. Translated, it gives CASSEWMTNSYNEQFF. The chain carries TRBV6-4 and TRBJ2-1; D unresolved. The CDR3 spans 16 residues. Between the trimmed V and J ends, which lost 3 bases and 0 bases, there was a span of 12 bases. Germline CDR1 reads MRHNA; CDR2 reads SNTAGT.

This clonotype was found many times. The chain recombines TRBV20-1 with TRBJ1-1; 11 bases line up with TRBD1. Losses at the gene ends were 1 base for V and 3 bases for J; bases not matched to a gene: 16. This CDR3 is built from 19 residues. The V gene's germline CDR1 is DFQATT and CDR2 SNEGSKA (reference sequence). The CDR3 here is CSARAPPGQGAFKDTEAFF. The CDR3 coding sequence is TGCAGTGCTAGAGCCCCCCCCGGACAGGGGGCATTTAAGGACACTGAAGCTTTCTTT.

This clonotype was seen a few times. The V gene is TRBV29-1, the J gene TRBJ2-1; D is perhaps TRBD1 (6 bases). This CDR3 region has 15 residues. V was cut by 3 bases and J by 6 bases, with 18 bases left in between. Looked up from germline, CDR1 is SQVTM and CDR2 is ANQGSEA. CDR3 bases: TGCAGCGTTGATAGGGGGAAGAGAGTCGCCAATGAGCAGTTCTTC. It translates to CSVDRGKRVANEQFF.

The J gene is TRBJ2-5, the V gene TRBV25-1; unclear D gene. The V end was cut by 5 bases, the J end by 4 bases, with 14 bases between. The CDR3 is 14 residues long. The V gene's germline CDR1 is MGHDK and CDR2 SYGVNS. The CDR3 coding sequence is TGTGCCAGCAGTCTGGGCGCCCCGAGAGAGACCCAGTACTTC. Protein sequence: CASSLGAPRETQYF.

CDR3 coding DNA: TGTGCCAGCAGCTTACAGGGGCTGTTCCGAGGAAATGAGCAGTTCTTC. It translates to CASSLQGLFRGNEQFF. V is TRBV5-6 and J is TRBJ2-1; 7 bases are shared with TRBD1. V trimming: 2 bases; J trimming: 7 bases; junction bases outside the gene matches: 12. The CDR3 sequence is 16 residues long. Looked up from germline, CDR1 is SGHDT and CDR2 is YYEEEE.

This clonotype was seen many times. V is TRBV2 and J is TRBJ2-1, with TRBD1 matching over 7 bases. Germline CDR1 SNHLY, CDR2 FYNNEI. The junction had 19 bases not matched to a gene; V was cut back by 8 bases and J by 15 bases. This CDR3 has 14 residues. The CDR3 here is CASHYQGQWGDWFF. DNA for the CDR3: TGTGCCAGCCATTACCAGGGACAGTGGGGCGATTGGTTCTTC.

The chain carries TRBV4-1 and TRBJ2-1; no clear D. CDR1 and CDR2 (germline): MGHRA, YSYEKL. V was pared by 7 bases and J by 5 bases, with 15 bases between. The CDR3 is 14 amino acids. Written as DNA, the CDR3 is TGCGCCAGCAACCCGTTTACTACTCACAATGAGCAGTTCTTC. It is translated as CASNPFTTHNEQFF.

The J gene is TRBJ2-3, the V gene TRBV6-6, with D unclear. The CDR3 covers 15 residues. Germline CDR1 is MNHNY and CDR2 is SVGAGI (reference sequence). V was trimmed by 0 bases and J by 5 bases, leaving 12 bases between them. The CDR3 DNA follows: TGTGCCAGCAGTTACTCGGATAACTGGGGAGATACGCAGTATTTT. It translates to CASSYSDNWGDTQYF.

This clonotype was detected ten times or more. The CDR3 sequence is CATSDFSRVTGELFF. In nucleotides, the CDR3 is TGTGCCACCAGTGATTTCTCTAGAGTTACCGGGGAGCTGTTTTTT. This chain links TRBV24-1 with TRBJ2-2; D call uncertain. Germline values: CDR1 KGHDR, CDR2 SFDVKD. The CDR3 runs 15 residues. Between the trimmed V and J ends, which lost 1 base and 5 bases, there was a span of 10 bases.

Here the CDR3 reads CSVQPGSQANTQYF. The CDR3 nucleotides are TGCAGCGTTCAACCTGGGTCCCAGGCGAATACGCAGTATTTT. The rearrangement links TRBV29-1 to TRBJ2-3; D call uncertain. Germline assignment: CDR1 SQVTM and CDR2 ANQGSEA. Trimming cost V 5 bases and J 7 bases, with 19 bases left between them. This CDR3 has 14 amino acids.

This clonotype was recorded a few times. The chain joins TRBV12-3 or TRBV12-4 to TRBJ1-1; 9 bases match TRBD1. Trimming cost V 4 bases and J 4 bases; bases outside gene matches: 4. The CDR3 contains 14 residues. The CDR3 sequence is CASSWDREATEAFF. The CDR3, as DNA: TGTGCCAGCAGTTGGGACAGGGAGGCCACTGAAGCTTTCTTT.

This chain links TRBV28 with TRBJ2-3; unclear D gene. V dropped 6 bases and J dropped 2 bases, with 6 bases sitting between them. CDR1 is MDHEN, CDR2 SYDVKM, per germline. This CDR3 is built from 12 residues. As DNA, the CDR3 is TGTGCCAGCAGGAAGATCACAGATACGCAGTATTTT. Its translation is CASRKITDTQYF. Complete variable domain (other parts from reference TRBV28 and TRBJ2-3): DVKVTQSSRYLVKRTGEKVFLECVQDMDHENMFWYRQDPGLGLRLIYFSYDVKMKEKGDIPEGYSVSREKKERFSLILESASTNQTSMYLCASRKITDTQYFGPGTRLTVL.

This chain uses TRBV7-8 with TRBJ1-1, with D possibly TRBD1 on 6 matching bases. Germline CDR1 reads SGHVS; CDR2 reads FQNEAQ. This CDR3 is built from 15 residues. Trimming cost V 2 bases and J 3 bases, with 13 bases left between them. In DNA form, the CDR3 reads TGTGCCAGCAGCTTAAATAAGGACAGTCACACTGAAGCTTTCTTT. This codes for CASSLNKDSHTEAFF.

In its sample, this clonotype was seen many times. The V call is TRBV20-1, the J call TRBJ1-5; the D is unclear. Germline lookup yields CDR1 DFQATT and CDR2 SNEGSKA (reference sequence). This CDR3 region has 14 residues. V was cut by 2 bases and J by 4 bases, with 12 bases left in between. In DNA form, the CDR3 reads TGCAGTGCTAGAACCGGGCTCGAAAATCAGCCCCAGCATTTT. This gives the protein CSARTGLENQPQHF.

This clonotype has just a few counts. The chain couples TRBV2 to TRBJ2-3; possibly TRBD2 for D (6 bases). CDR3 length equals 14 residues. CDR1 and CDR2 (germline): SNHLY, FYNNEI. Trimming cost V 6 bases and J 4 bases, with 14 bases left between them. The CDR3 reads CASREGLPADTQYF. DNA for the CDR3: TGTGCCAGCAGAGAGGGACTCCCCGCAGATACGCAGTATTTT.

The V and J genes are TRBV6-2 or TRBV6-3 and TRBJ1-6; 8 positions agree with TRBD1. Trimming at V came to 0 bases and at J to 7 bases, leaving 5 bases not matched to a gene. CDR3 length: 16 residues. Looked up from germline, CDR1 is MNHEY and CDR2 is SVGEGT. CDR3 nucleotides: TGTGCCAGCAGTTACTCATCCAGGGGGCGGAATTCACCCCTCCACTTT. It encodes CASSYSSRGRNSPLHF.

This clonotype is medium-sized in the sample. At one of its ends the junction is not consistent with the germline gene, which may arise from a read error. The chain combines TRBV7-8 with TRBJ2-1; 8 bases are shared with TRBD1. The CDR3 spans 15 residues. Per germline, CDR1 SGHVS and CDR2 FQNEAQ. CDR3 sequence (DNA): TGTGCCAGCAGCCAAGACAGGGGATCCTTCAATGAGCAGTTCTTC. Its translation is CASSQDRGSFNEQFF.